This T cell receptor beta chain derives from a study of T cell repertoires in cytomegalovirus infection. The germline gives CDR1 MNHNS, CDR2 SASEGT. V gave up 0 bases and J gave up 3 bases; unmatched junction bases: 2. CDR3 length equals 14 residues. TCRdb redid the calling of the reads with MiXCR, one entry per CDR3 protein. The sample lists about 920,000 distinct CDR3 sequences, roughly a third seen once, with 13% in the top ten. This clonotype has just a few counts. Its specificity is not known. This specimen was cultured CD8+ T cells from PBMCs, taken from culture after CMV antigen stimulation. The V call is TRBV6-1, the J call TRBJ2-7, with 7 bases identical to TRBD1. The receptor's source is a human donor in good health (CMV status not recorded). Some clones in this sample may be carry-over from other donors' samples. In DNA form, the CDR3 reads TGTGCCAGCAGTGAAGCCGGGACAGACTACGAGCAGTACTTC. Encoded protein: CASSEAGTDYEQYF.